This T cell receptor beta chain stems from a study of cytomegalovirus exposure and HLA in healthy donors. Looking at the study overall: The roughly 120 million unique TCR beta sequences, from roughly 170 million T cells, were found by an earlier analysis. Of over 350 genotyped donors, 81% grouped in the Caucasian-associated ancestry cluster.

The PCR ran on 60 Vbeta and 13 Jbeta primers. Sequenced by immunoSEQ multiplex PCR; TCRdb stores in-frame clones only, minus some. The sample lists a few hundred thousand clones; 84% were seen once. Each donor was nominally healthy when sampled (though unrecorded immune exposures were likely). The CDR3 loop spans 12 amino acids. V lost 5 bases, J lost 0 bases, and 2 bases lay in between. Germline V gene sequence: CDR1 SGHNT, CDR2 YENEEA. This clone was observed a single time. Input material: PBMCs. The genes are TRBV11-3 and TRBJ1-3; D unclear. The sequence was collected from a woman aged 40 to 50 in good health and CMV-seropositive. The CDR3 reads CASSLSGNTIYF. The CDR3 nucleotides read TGTGCCAGCAGCCTCTCTGGAAACACCATATATTTT.